This passage covers 14 T cell receptor beta chains from one sample sequenced in a study of early T cells in non-severe SARS-CoV-2 infection. MiXCR, applied by TCRdb to the 5' RACE reads, yields one record per CDR3 protein. The top ten clones hold roughly 5% of a sample with around 58,000 distinct CDR3 sequences, around 4.6% of them seen once. The source material was whole blood. The receptors stem from an adult who was a healthcare worker with PCR-confirmed SARS-CoV-2 infection or an uninfected control (not recorded which).

This clonotype was observed many times. The chain combines TRBV5-1 with TRBJ1-1; D is uncertain. This CDR3 has 14 amino acids. V was cut by 0 bases and J by 1 base, with 7 bases left in between. The germline CDR1 and CDR2 sequences are SGHRS and YFSETQ. This CDR3 is CASSLGVENTEAFF. The CDR3 coding sequence is TGCGCCAGCAGCTTGGGGGTGGAGAACACTGAAGCTTTCTTT.

In this sample, this clonotype turned up many times. J is TRBJ2-7 and V is TRBV6-5; 11 nucleotides line up with TRBD2. This CDR3 contains 15 residues. Per the germline V gene, CDR1 is MNHEY and CDR2 is SVGAGI. J gave up 2 bases and V 5 bases, and 5 bases lay outside the gene matches. DNA for the CDR3: TGTGCCAGCAGTCTAGCGGGACTAGCGGCCTACGAGCAGTACTTC. Translation gives CASSLAGLAAYEQYF.

The chain has TRBV4-1 and TRBJ2-2, with a tentative D call TRBD1 (6 bases). Germline V gives CDR1 MGHRA, CDR2 YSYEKL. Deletions cut 5 bases from V and 8 bases from J, with 27 bases between. The length of the CDR3 is 18 residues. DNA for the CDR3: TGCGCCAGCAGCTCAAGTACACAACTGGGACAAGGTTTTGGGGAGCTGTTTTTT. Its protein product is CASSSSTQLGQGFGELFF.

In this sample, this clonotype turned up many times. The rearrangement links TRBV30 to TRBJ2-7, with 7 bases fitting TRBD2. This CDR3 spans 13 amino acids. The germline V gene encodes CDR1 GTSNPN and CDR2 SVGIG (reference sequence). Losses at the gene ends were 0 bases for V and 2 bases for J; bases not matched to a gene: 1. CDR3 residues: CAWSVAGPYEQYF. The CDR3 DNA is TGTGCCTGGAGTGTAGCGGGGCCCTACGAGCAGTACTTC.

This clonotype was detected many times. J is TRBJ1-2 and V is TRBV19; TRBD1 aligns across 8 bases. The trim removed 8 bases at V and 7 bases at J, leaving 15 bases unmatched. CDR1 and CDR2 from the germline V gene are LNHDA and SQIVND (reference sequence). The CDR3 loop spans 15 amino acids. The CDR3 reads CASSYDTRGLRGYTF. The CDR3 coding sequence is TGTGCCAGTTCCTACGACACCAGGGGGCTTCGTGGCTACACCTTC.

In this sample, this clonotype turned up many times. The J gene is TRBJ2-2, the V gene TRBV6-6; TRBD2 aligns across 10 bases. Germline loops: CDR1 MNHNY, CDR2 SVGAGI (reference sequence). The CDR3 consists of 15 residues. The trim removed 5 bases at V and 5 bases at J, leaving 5 bases unmatched. CDR3 nucleotides: TGTGCCAGCAGTCTAGCGGGAGCGTTTACCGGGGAGCTGTTTTTT. It yields the protein CASSLAGAFTGELFF.

V usage is TRBV11-2 and J usage is TRBJ2-1; D is undetermined. CDR3 length: 15 amino acids. Germline V CDR1 and CDR2: SGHAT, FQNNGV. V shed 5 bases and J shed 0 bases, with 11 bases lying between them. The CDR3 coding sequence is TGTGCCAGCAGCGGCGACTTCAGCTCCTACAATGAGCAGTTCTTC. This sequence encodes CASSGDFSSYNEQFF.

This clonotype showed up just a few times. This sequence joins TRBV19 and TRBJ2-1; D is possibly TRBD1 (6 bases). This CDR3 comprises 14 residues. CDR1 LNHDA and CDR2 SQIVND come from the germline V gene (reference sequence). Trimming shortened V by 3 bases and J by 2 bases, and 8 bases separated the two germline ends. CDR3 sequence (DNA): TGTGCCAGTAGTATCCAGGGGCCCTACAATGAGCAGTTCTTC. This codes for CASSIQGPYNEQFF.

This clonotype occurred many times. This chain connects TRBV7-9 to TRBJ1-2; no clear D. Trimming shortened V by 5 bases and J by 6 bases, and 13 bases separated the two germline ends. CDR1 is SEHNR and CDR2 is FQNEAQ in the germline V gene (reference sequence). The CDR3 has 13 amino acids. CDR3 DNA: TGTGCCAGCAGCGTGACCGGGTCTCATGGCTACACCTTC. This translates into CASSVTGSHGYTF.

The chain recombines TRBV27 with TRBJ2-1; D uncertain. This CDR3 region has 13 residues. The germline V gene encodes CDR1 MNHEY and CDR2 SMNVEV (reference sequence). Trimming took 6 bases from V and 6 from J, leaving 12 bases between them. CDR3 nucleotides: TGTGCCAGCAGGGACCGCAGGAGCAATGAGCAGTTCTTC. Translating it yields CASRDRRSNEQFF.

This clonotype came up a few times. The CDR3 is CASSLLAGSEQFF. The CDR3 coding sequence is TGTGCCAGCAGCTTACTAGCGGGGTCTGAGCAGTTCTTC. J is TRBJ2-1 and V is TRBV7-3; 9 nucleotides align to TRBD2. This CDR3 has 13 amino acids. The junction had 2 bases not matched to a gene; V was cut back by 2 bases and J by 9 bases. The germline CDR1 and CDR2 sequences are SGHTA and FQGTGA.

This clonotype has ten or more counts. This sequence joins TRBV3-1 and TRBJ2-1; 12 positions agree with TRBD2. Germline loops: CDR1 LGHDT, CDR2 YNNKEL (reference sequence). The CDR3 sequence is 16 residues long. Trimming cost V 1 base and J 7 bases; bases outside gene matches: 5. This chain's CDR3 is CASSQGLGLAGNEQFF. The CDR3 bases are TGTGCCAGCAGCCAAGGATTAGGACTAGCGGGAAATGAGCAGTTCTTC.

This clonotype has more than one count but fewer than ten. The chain carries TRBV2 and TRBJ2-5; TRBD1 might be the D (6 bases). Germline loops: CDR1 SNHLY, CDR2 FYNNEI. Deletions cut 5 bases from V and 5 bases from J, with 12 bases between. The CDR3 consists of 13 residues. This chain's CDR3 is CASSIQGSETQYF. DNA of the CDR3: TGTGCCAGCAGTATACAGGGCTCGGAGACCCAGTACTTC.

This clonotype was seen many times. The chain combines TRBV7-2 with TRBJ1-1, with unresolved D. Germline values: CDR1 SGHTA, CDR2 FQGNSA. The CDR3 is made up of 12 amino acids. The V and J ends lost 8 bases and 4 bases respectively, with 11 bases between them. The CDR3 DNA reads TGTGCCAGCCGATTTGCTGTCACTGAAGCTTTCTTT. Translated, it gives CASRFAVTEAFF.